The 11 T cell receptor beta chains below were found in one sample sequenced in a study of spatial heterogeneity in lung cancer. TCRdb reprocessed the 5' RACE reads via MiXCR and lists one record per CDR3 protein. Among 39,000 or so distinct CDR3 sequences listed, roughly 8% were seen once. Time point specified: sample taken at primary tumor resection. Sequences were derived from PBMCs, sampled at surgery. Source of these receptors: a male donor with early-stage non-small cell lung cancer.

This clonotype was detected only a few times. V is TRBV24-1 and J is TRBJ1-5; the D is unclear. Germline CDR1 and CDR2: KGHDR and SFDVKD. The CDR3 covers 14 residues. The ends were cut back, 5 bases at V and 7 bases at J, with 14 bases in the middle. This chain's CDR3 is CATSAGGSKQPQHF. CDR3 DNA: TGTGCCACCAGTGCTGGAGGGTCGAAGCAGCCCCAGCATTTT.

The V call is TRBV6-5, the J call TRBJ1-5, with TRBD1 matching over 7 bases. J gave up 4 bases and V 0 bases, and 6 bases lay outside the gene matches. This CDR3 is built from 16 residues. From germline, CDR1 is MNHEY and CDR2 SVGAGI. The CDR3 sequence: CASSYSAQGSNQPQHF. For the CDR3, the DNA is TGTGCCAGCAGTTACTCGGCACAGGGGAGTAATCAGCCCCAGCATTTT.

This clonotype was found many times. The chain uses TRBV9 and TRBJ2-7; TRBD2 matches at 11 bases. The CDR3 has 16 amino acids. V lost 1 base to trimming and J lost 0 bases; unmatched junction nucleotides: 3. Germline assignment: CDR1 SGDLS and CDR2 YYNGEE. The CDR3 bases are TGTGCCAGCAGCGTAACGGGACTAGCGGCCTCCTACGAGCAGTACTTC. This encodes CASSVTGLAASYEQYF.

This clonotype was detected many times. This chain links TRBV7-9 with TRBJ2-5; no firm D call. The ends were cut back, 4 bases at V and 1 base at J, with 7 bases in the middle. Germline CDR1 and CDR2: SEHNR and FQNEAQ (reference sequence). CDR3 length equals 13 residues. CDR3 in amino acids: CASSSYPQETQYF. As DNA, the CDR3 is TGTGCCAGCAGCTCCTACCCCCAAGAGACCCAGTACTTC. The entire variable domain, with the rest obtained from reference TRBV7-9 and TRBJ2-5, is as follows: DTGVSQNPRHKITKRGQNVTFRCDPISEHNRLYWYRQTLGQGPEFLTYFQNEAQLEKSRLLSDRFSAERPKGSFSTLEIQRTEQGDSAMYLCASSSYPQETQYFGPGTRLLVL.

This clonotype was counted at least ten times. The J gene is TRBJ1-2, the V gene TRBV12-3 or TRBV12-4; D is undetermined. Deletions cut 3 bases from V and 0 bases from J, with 11 bases between. CDR3 length: 15 amino acids. The CDR3 loop is CASSFGWKANYGYTF. CDR3 in DNA: TGTGCCAGCAGTTTCGGGTGGAAGGCTAACTATGGCTACACCTTC.

The gene calls are TRBV7-9 and TRBJ1-2, with 10 bases matching TRBD1. CDR1 is SEHNR and CDR2 is FQNEAQ in the germline V gene (reference sequence). The J segment lost 2 bases and the V segment lost 3 bases, leaving 3 bases of the junction unmatched. The CDR3 spans 15 residues. The CDR3 bases are TGTGCCAGCAGCTTTCCGGGACAGGGGAACTATGGCTACACCTTC. Its protein is CASSFPGQGNYGYTF.

This clonotype was recorded at least ten times. The chain's CDR3 is CASSLDGQGAGGEKLFF. In DNA, the CDR3 is TGCGCCAGCAGCTTGGATGGACAGGGCGCCGGCGGGGAAAAACTGTTTTTT. This chain joins TRBV5-1 and TRBJ1-4; 8 nucleotides align to TRBD1. The length of the CDR3 is 17 residues. Germline-derived CDR1 and CDR2 are SGHRS and YFSETQ. With 0 bases clipped from V and 8 bases from J, the junction kept 12 bases outside the gene matches.

In this sample, this clonotype turned up many times. The chain employs TRBV7-2 and TRBJ2-5, with TRBD2 matching 14 bases. This CDR3 spans 17 amino acids. Germline-derived CDR1 and CDR2 are SGHTA and FQGNSA. V lost 5 bases to trimming and J lost 2 bases; unmatched junction nucleotides: 7. The CDR3 DNA sequence: TGTGCCAGCAGCCCCGGGACTAGCGGGGGAATTCAAGAGACCCAGTACTTC. Translated: CASSPGTSGGIQETQYF.

The sample holds a few counts of this clonotype. This sequence joins TRBV6-5 and TRBJ2-3; no clear D gene. Trimming left V 0 bases short and J 1 base short, with 11 bases between. The germline gives CDR1 MNHEY, CDR2 SVGAGI. The CDR3 is made up of 16 amino acids. The CDR3 DNA follows: TGTGCCAGCAGTTACTCAGGGCTCTGGGGCACAGATACGCAGTATTTT. Translating it yields CASSYSGLWGTDTQYF.

The rearrangement links TRBV12-2 to TRBJ2-1; whether TRBD2, the table's D call, matches the DNA was not checked. TRBV12-2 is recorded as a pseudogene. The CDR3 runs 18 residues. The CDR3 loop is CASRLASSGRGGYNEQFF. DNA of the CDR3: TGTGCAAGTCGCTTAGCTTCTAGCGGGAGAGGGGGCTACAATGAGCAGTTCTTC.

This clonotype was seen a handful of times. The V gene is TRBV2, the J gene TRBJ2-2; D not certain. Trimming stripped 5 bases from V and 8 bases from J, with 12 bases between. This CDR3 has 13 amino acids. The V gene's germline CDR1 is SNHLY and CDR2 FYNNEI. The CDR3 protein is CASSRPLPGELFF. CDR3 DNA sequence: TGTGCCAGCAGTAGACCCTTGCCTGGGGAGCTGTTTTTT.